Below are 2 T cell receptor beta chains sequenced from a single sample in a study of blood T cell repertoires in COVID-19. Assay: immunoSEQ multiplex PCR; the TCRdb copy retains only in-frame clones and omits some. The profile covers about 270,000 clones, with approximately 80% appearing a single time and around 4.5% taken by the ten largest. The sequenced material came from peripheral blood. These receptors all stem from a woman aged 50 to 65 with active or convalescent COVID-19.

This clone was picked up a small number of times. This chain connects TRBV24-1 to TRBJ2-3, with D perhaps TRBD1 (5 bases). From germline, CDR1 is KGHDR and CDR2 SFDVKD. There are 13 residues in the CDR3. Trimming cost V 11 bases and J 8 bases, with 19 bases left between them. The chain's CDR3 is CASQGADQGTQYF. The CDR3 nucleotides read TGTGCCAGCCAAGGGGCGGACCAAGGTACGCAGTATTTT.

The rearrangement joins TRBV28 to TRBJ2-3, with 7 bases matching TRBD2. Looked up from germline, CDR1 is MDHEN and CDR2 is SYDVKM. The CDR3 spans 17 residues. V was pared by 5 bases and J by 5 bases, with 16 bases of the junction left unmatched. CDR3 in DNA: TGTGCCAGCAGTCCAGGTAGCGGGTGGGGTCTTGTAGATACGCAGTATTTT. As protein: CASSPGSGWGLVDTQYF.